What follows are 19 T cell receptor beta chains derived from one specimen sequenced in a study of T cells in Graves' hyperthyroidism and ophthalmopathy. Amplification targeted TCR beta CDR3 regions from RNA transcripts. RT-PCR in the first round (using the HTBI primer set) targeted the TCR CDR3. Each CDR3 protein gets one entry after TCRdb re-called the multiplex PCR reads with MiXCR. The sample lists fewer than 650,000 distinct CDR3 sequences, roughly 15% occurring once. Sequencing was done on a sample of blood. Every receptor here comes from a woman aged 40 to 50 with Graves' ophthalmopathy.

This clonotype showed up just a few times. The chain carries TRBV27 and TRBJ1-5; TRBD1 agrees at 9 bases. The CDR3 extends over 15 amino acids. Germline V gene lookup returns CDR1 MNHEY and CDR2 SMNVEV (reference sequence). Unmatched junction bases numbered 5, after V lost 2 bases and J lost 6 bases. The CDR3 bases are TGTGCCAGCAGTTTAAAGGGGACAGGGACTCAGCCCCAGCATTTT. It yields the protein CASSLKGTGTQPQHF.

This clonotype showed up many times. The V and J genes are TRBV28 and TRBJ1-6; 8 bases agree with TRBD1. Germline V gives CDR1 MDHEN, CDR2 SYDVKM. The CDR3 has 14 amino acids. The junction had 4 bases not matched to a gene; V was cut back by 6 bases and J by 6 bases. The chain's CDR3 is CASRSGQGNSPLHF. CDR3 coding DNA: TGTGCCAGCAGATCCGGACAGGGTAATTCACCCCTCCACTTT.

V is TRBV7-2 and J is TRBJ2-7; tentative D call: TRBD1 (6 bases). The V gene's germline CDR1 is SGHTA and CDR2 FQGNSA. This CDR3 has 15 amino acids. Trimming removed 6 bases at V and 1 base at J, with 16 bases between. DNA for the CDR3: TGTGCCAGCAGTTCATCAGGCGGACAGTCCTACGAGCAGTACTTC. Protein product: CASSSSGGQSYEQYF.

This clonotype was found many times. The CDR3 loop reads CASSLYLSGINTGELFF. Written as DNA, the CDR3 is TGCGCCAGCAGCTTGTATCTCAGCGGAATAAACACCGGGGAGCTGTTTTTT. The rearrangement uses TRBV5-1 and TRBJ2-2, with D perhaps matching TRBD2 (5 bases). CDR1 is SGHRS and CDR2 is YFSETQ in the germline V gene. The CDR3 totals 17 residues. V dropped 1 base and J dropped 2 bases, with 15 bases sitting between them.

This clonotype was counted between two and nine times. CDR3 nucleotides: TGTGCCTGGAGTGTTGCCGGGACCTACGAGCAGTACTTC. Its translation is CAWSVAGTYEQYF. The rearrangement uses TRBV30 and TRBJ2-7; D perhaps matches TRBD2 (5 bases). The V end lost 0 bases, the J end lost 2 bases, and 8 bases lay between the germline ends. Germline V gene sequence: CDR1 GTSNPN, CDR2 SVGIG (reference sequence). The CDR3 contains 13 residues.

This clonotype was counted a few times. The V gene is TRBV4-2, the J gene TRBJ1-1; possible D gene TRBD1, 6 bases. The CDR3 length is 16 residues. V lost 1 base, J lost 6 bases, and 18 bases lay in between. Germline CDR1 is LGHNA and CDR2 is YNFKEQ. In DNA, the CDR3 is TGTGCCAGCAGCCAAGGTGACCCAGGGGTTGACGCTGAAGCTTTCTTT. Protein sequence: CASSQGDPGVDAEAFF.

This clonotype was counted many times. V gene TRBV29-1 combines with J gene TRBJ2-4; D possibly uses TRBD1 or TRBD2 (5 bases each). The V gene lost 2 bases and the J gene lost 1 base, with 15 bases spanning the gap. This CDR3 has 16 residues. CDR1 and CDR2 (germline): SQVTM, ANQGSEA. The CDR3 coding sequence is TGCAGCGTTGAATTCCCGGGGCCAGCGGCCAAAAACATTCAGTACTTC. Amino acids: CSVEFPGPAAKNIQYF. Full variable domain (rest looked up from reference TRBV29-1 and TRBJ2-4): SAVISQKPSRDICQRGTSLTIQCQVDSQVTMMFWYRQQPGQSLTLIATANQGSEATYESGFVIDKFPISRPNLTFSTLTVSNMSPEDSSIYLCSVEFPGPAAKNIQYFGAGTRLSVL.

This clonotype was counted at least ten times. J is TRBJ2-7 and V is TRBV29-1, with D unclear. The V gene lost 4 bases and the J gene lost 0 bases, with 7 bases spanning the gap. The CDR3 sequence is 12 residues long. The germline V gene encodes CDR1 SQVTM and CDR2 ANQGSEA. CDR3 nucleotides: TGCAGCGTTGCCAGCTCCTCCTACGAGCAGTACTTC. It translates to CSVASSSYEQYF.

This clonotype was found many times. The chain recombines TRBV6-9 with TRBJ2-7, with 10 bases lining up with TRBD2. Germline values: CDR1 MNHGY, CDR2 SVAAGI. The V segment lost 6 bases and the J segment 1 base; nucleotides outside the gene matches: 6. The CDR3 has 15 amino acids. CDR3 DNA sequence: TGTGCCAGCAGACCAACTAGCGGGAAGTCCTACGAGCAGTACTTC. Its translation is CASRPTSGKSYEQYF.

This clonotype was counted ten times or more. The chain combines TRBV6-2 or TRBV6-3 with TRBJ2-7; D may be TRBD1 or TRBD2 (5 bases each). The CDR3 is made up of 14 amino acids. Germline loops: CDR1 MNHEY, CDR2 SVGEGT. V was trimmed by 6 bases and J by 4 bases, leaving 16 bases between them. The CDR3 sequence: CASSKGTVIYEQYF. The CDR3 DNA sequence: TGTGCCAGCAGCAAGGGGACGGTTATTTACGAGCAGTACTTC.

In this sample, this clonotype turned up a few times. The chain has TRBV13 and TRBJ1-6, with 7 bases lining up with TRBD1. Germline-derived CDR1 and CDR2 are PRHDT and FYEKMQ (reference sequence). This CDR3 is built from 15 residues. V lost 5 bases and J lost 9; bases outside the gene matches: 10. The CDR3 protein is CASSPRGQVLSPLHF. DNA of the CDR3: TGTGCCAGCAGCCCTCGCGGACAGGTCCTTTCACCCCTCCACTTT.

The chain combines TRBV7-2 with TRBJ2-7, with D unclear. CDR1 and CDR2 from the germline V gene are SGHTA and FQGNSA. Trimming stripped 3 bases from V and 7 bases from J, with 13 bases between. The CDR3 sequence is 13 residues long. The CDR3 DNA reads TGTGCCAGCAGCTTCTACGGGTTTGAGGAGCAGTACTTC. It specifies CASSFYGFEEQYF.

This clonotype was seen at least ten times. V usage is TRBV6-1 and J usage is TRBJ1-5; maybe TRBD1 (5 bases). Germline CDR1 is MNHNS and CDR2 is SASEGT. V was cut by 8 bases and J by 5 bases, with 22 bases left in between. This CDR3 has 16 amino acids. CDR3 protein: CASDISAGSGYQPQHF. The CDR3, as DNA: TGTGCCAGCGATATATCCGCAGGGTCCGGTTATCAGCCCCAGCATTTT.

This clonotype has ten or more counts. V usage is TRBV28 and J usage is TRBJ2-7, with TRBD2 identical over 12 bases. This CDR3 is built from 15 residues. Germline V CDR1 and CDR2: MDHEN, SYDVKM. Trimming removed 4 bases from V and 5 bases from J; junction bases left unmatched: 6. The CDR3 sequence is CASSWRLAGADEQYF. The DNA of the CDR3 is TGTGCCAGCAGTTGGCGACTAGCGGGAGCCGACGAGCAGTACTTC. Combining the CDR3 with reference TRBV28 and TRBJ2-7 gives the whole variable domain DVKVTQSSRYLVKRTGEKVFLECVQDMDHENMFWYRQDPGLGLRLIYFSYDVKMKEKGDIPEGYSVSREKKERFSLILESASTNQTSMYLCASSWRLAGADEQYFGPGTRLTVT.

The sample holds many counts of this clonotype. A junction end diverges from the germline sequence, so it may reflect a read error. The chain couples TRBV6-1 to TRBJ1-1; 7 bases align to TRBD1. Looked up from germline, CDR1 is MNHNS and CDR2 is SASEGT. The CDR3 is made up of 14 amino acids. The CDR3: CASSWDSPNTEASF. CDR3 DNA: TGTGCCAGCAGCTGGGACAGCCCAAACACTGAAGCTTCCTTT.

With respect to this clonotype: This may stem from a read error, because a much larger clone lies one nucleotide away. The CDR3 region is CASSFLGRTYEQYF. DNA of the CDR3: TGTGCCAGCAGTTTTCTTGGCCGGACCTACGAGCAGTACTTC. This sequence joins TRBV27 and TRBJ2-7; D ambiguous. CDR1 and CDR2 from the germline V gene are MNHEY and SMNVEV (reference sequence). The CDR3 consists of 14 residues. V was cut by 3 bases and J by 2 bases, with 11 bases left in between.

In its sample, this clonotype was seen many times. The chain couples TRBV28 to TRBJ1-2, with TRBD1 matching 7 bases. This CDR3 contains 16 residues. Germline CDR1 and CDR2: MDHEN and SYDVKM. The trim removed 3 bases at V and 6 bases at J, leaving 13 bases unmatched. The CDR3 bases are TGTGCCAGCAGTTTCGATTTAGGGGGCGAAACGGATGGCTACACCTTC. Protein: CASSFDLGGETDGYTF.

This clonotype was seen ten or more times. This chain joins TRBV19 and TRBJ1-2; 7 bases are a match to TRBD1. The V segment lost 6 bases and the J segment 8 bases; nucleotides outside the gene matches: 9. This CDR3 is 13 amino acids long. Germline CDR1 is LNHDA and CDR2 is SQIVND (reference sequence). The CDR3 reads CASRMRQGEGYTF. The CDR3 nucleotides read TGTGCCAGTAGAATGAGACAGGGCGAAGGCTACACCTTC. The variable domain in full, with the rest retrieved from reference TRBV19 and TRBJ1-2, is DGGITQSPKYLFRKEGQNVTLSCEQNLNHDAMYWYRQDPGQGLRLIYYSQIVNDFQKGDIAEGYSVSREKKESFPLTVTSAQKNPTAFYLCASRMRQGEGYTFGSGTRLTVV.

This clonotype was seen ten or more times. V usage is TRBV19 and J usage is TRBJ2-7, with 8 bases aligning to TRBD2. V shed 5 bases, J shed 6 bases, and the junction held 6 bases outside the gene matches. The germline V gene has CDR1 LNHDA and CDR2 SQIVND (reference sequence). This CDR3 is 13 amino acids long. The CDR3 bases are TGTGCCAGTAGTGTGGCGGGAGGAGGCGAGCAGTACTTC. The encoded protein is CASSVAGGGEQYF.